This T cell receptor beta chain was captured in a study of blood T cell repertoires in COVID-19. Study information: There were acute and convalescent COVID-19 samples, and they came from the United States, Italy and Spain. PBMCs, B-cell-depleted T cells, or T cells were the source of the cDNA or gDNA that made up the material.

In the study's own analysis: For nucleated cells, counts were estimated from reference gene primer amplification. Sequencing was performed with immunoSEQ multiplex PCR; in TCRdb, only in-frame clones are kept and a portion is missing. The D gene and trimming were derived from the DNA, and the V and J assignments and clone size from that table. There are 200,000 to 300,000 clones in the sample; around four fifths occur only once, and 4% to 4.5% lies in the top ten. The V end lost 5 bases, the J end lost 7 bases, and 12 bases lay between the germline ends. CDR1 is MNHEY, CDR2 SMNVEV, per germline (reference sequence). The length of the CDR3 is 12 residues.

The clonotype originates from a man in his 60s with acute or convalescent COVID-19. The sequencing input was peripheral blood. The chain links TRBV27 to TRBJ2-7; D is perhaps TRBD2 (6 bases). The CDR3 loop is CASSNGGWEQYF. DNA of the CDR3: TGTGCCAGCAGTAACGGGGGTTGGGAGCAGTACTTC.